Below are 25 T cell receptor beta chains sequenced from a single sample in a study of blood T cells in healthy people across ages. Then a second PCR, running roughly 7 to 11 cycles, was carried out with a sample-barcoded 5' primer and a J-beta primer mix. TCRdb re-analysed the 5' RACE reads in MiXCR, keeping a single row per CDR3 protein. The sample shows some 1,500,000 distinct CDR3 sequences, approximately 43% of them seen only once. Sequencing input: blood. The source is a woman younger than 35 in good health.

This clonotype has only a few counts. The chain is built from TRBV6-1 and TRBJ1-2; D call uncertain. Germline V CDR1 and CDR2: MNHNS, SASEGT. V was cut by 5 bases and J by 6 bases, with 10 bases left in between. This CDR3 spans 12 amino acids. As DNA, the CDR3 is TGTGCCAGCAGTACAGCCGGAGATGGCTACACCTTC. Its translation is CASSTAGDGYTF.

V and J are TRBV20-1 and TRBJ2-7; D unclear. CDR3 length equals 14 residues. Germline lookup yields CDR1 DFQATT and CDR2 SNEGSKA (reference sequence). The ends were cut back, 3 bases at V and 0 bases at J, with 12 bases in the middle. CDR3 coding DNA: TGCAGTGCTAGGCTCGCCGCAGGCTCCTACGAGCAGTACTTC. It yields the protein CSARLAAGSYEQYF.

The V gene is TRBV11-3, the J gene TRBJ2-1; 8 positions agree with TRBD2. The V segment lost 4 bases and the J segment 3 bases; nucleotides outside the gene matches: 8. The CDR3 totals 16 residues. Germline V gene sequence: CDR1 SGHNT, CDR2 YENEEA. The DNA of the CDR3 is TGTGCCAGCAGCTCGTCCGGGACTAGTGACTACAATGAGCAGTTCTTC. It is translated as CASSSSGTSDYNEQFF.

V usage is TRBV5-8 and J usage is TRBJ1-2; weak D call: TRBD1 (6 bases). Trimming stripped 9 bases from V and 8 bases from J, with 23 bases between. CDR3 length: 14 residues. Germline loops: CDR1 SGHTS, CDR2 YDEGEE. CDR3 coding DNA: TGTGCCAACAGTTTGGGGGGGCGGCCGTCGGGCTACACCTTC. Protein sequence: CANSLGGRPSGYTF.

This clonotype was observed a handful of times. The chain combines TRBV3-1 with TRBJ2-1, with 12 nucleotides matching TRBD2. The V gene end was trimmed by 2 bases and the J gene end by 6 bases; junction bases not matched to a gene: 8. The CDR3 totals 17 residues. The germline V gene encodes CDR1 LGHDT and CDR2 YNNKEL (reference sequence). CDR3 nucleotides: TGTGCCAGCAGCCAAAAGACTAGCGGGAGAAGTGTCAATGAGCAGTTCTTC. Encoded protein: CASSQKTSGRSVNEQFF.

This rearrangement joins TRBV6-2 or TRBV6-3 to TRBJ1-1; D is unclear. The CDR3 covers 14 residues. The germline V gene has CDR1 MNHEY and CDR2 SVGEGT. The germline V and J ends were trimmed by 8 bases and 7 bases, with 20 bases remaining between them. The CDR3 sequence is CASRQGWSGDEAFF. In nucleotides, the CDR3 is TGTGCCAGCCGTCAAGGTTGGAGTGGGGATGAAGCTTTCTTT.

The chain combines TRBV5-1 with TRBJ1-1; possible D gene TRBD1, 5 bases. The CDR3 runs 15 residues. The germline V and J ends were trimmed by 3 bases and 3 bases, with 15 bases remaining between them. The germline V gene has CDR1 SGHRS and CDR2 YFSETQ. CDR3 amino acids: CASSSFGVGDTEAFF. The CDR3 region has the DNA TGCGCCAGCAGCTCTTTTGGGGTGGGGGACACTGAAGCTTTCTTT. The full variable domain, completed using reference TRBV5-1 and TRBJ1-1, is KAGVTQTPRYLIKTRGQQVTLSCSPISGHRSVSWYQQTPGQGLQFLFEYFSETQRNKGNFPGRFSGRQFSNSRSEMNVSTLELGDSALYLCASSSFGVGDTEAFFGQGTRLTVV.

V is TRBV12-3 or TRBV12-4 and J is TRBJ2-7; TRBD1 is a possible D gene (7 bases). Trimming removed 7 bases at V and 4 bases at J, with 11 bases between. This CDR3 contains 12 residues. CDR3 residues: CASTPGGYEQYF. In DNA form, the CDR3 reads TGTGCCAGCACCCCAGGGGGGTACGAGCAGTACTTC.

The V and J genes are TRBV6-2 or TRBV6-3 and TRBJ2-3; TRBD1 agrees at 8 bases. V shed 6 bases, J shed 13 bases, and the junction held 12 bases outside the gene matches. CDR1 MNHEY and CDR2 SVGEGT come from the germline V gene. The CDR3 extends over 13 amino acids. CDR3 protein: CASSAPGQGKKYF. In nucleotides, the CDR3 is TGTGCCAGCAGCGCGCCCGGACAGGGTAAGAAGTATTTT.

There are a few counts of this clonotype. Relative to the germline gene, one junction end is altered; a read error may explain this. This chain connects TRBV6-5 to TRBJ1-4; no firm D call. The CDR3 spans 14 residues. Per the germline V gene, CDR1 is MNHEY and CDR2 is SVGAGI. The CDR3 loop is CASSYGGPNEKRFF. The DNA of the CDR3 is TGTGCCAGCAGTTACGGCGGGCCTAATGAAAAACGGTTTTTT.

This clonotype was recorded once. The chain joins TRBV5-1 to TRBJ2-2; weak D call: TRBD2 (6 bases). The CDR3 is 14 residues long. CDR1 is SGHRS, CDR2 YFSETQ, per germline. Between the trimmed V and J ends, which lost 5 bases and 1 base, there was a span of 9 bases. For the CDR3, the DNA is TGCGCCAGCAGGCAAGCGGGGAACACCGGGGAGCTGTTTTTT. It encodes CASRQAGNTGELFF.

V gene TRBV7-8 combines with J gene TRBJ2-5, with D tentatively TRBD1 or TRBD2 (5 bases each). The CDR3 consists of 14 residues. Germline V gives CDR1 SGHVS, CDR2 FQNEAQ. Trimming pared 5 bases from V and 5 bases from J, leaving 15 bases between. CDR3 loop: CASSPYEGLETQYF. The CDR3 region has the DNA TGTGCCAGCAGCCCCTACGAGGGGTTGGAGACCCAGTACTTC.

The rearrangement links TRBV5-6 to TRBJ2-3, with TRBD2 matching over 9 bases. Trimming at V came to 0 bases and at J to 6 bases, leaving 5 bases not matched to a gene. The length of the CDR3 is 15 residues. Germline loops: CDR1 SGHDT, CDR2 YYEEEE. DNA for the CDR3: TGTGCCAGCAGCTTGGTGGGACTAGCATCCGATACGCAGTATTTT. As protein: CASSLVGLASDTQYF.

The rearrangement joins TRBV28 to TRBJ2-1; the D is unclear. The CDR3 covers 16 residues. CDR1 and CDR2 (germline): MDHEN, SYDVKM. The V and J ends lost 7 bases and 0 bases respectively, with 16 bases between them. The CDR3 loop is CASMGKVGGSYNEQFF. CDR3 nucleotides: TGTGCCAGCATGGGTAAAGTCGGTGGCTCCTACAATGAGCAGTTCTTC.

This clonotype was observed a few times. V and J are TRBV27 and TRBJ1-5; no clear D gene. The CDR3 consists of 14 residues. CDR1 and CDR2 (germline): MNHEY, SMNVEV (reference sequence). The V and J ends lost 1 base and 4 bases respectively, with 8 bases between them. CDR3 in amino acids: CASSLFRSNQPQHF. In nucleotides, the CDR3 is TGTGCCAGCAGTTTATTTCGCAGTAATCAGCCCCAGCATTTT.

The table lists this clonotype with a few counts. This sequence joins TRBV29-1 and TRBJ1-1; D ambiguous. V lost 6 bases to trimming and J lost 1 base, with 9 bases between them. Germline V gives CDR1 SQVTM, CDR2 ANQGSEA. This CDR3 comprises 12 residues. The CDR3 sequence: CSVGRPNTEAFF. The CDR3, as DNA: TGCAGCGTCGGGAGGCCGAACACTGAAGCTTTCTTT.

The chain has TRBV6-5 and TRBJ2-1, with 10 bases matching TRBD2. In germline, CDR1 is MNHEY, CDR2 SVGAGI. CDR3 length equals 15 residues. V gave up 7 bases and J gave up 8 bases; unmatched junction bases: 11. This chain's CDR3 is CASKLAGAEVYEQFF. The CDR3 DNA reads TGTGCCAGCAAGCTAGCGGGGGCCGAGGTTTATGAGCAGTTCTTC.

This clonotype has only a few counts. The chain uses TRBV24-1 and TRBJ2-4; D is possibly TRBD1 (11 bases). The J call may be faulty, since TRBJ2-7 better matches the DNA end. CDR1 is KGHDR and CDR2 is SFDVKD in the germline V gene. The CDR3 is 18 amino acids. In nucleotides, the CDR3 is TGTGCCACCCCCGCGGACAGGGGGCAAGGACTAGCGGAATACGAGCAGTACTTC. This encodes CATPADRGQGLAEYEQYF.

The chain carries TRBV12-3 or TRBV12-4 and TRBJ1-3; D ambiguous. This CDR3 contains 16 residues. V was cut by 6 bases and J by 2 bases, with 17 bases left in between. DNA for the CDR3: TGTGCCAGCAGGGCGGTCTTAACTCCGACTGGAAACACCATATATTTT. The encoded protein is CASRAVLTPTGNTIYF.

J is TRBJ2-1 and V is TRBV4-2; 7 bases line up with TRBD2. Germline V CDR1 and CDR2: LGHNA, YNFKEQ. Trimming took 0 bases from V and 8 from J; bases not matched to a gene: 7. The CDR3 consists of 15 residues. The CDR3 here is CASSQDLTSFDEQFF. CDR3 DNA sequence: TGTGCCAGCAGCCAAGATCTGACTAGCTTCGATGAGCAGTTCTTC.

The chain carries TRBV27 and TRBJ2-2; D is possibly TRBD2 (6 bases). CDR1 and CDR2 from the germline V gene are MNHEY and SMNVEV (reference sequence). The CDR3 has 16 residues. V was pared by 6 bases and J by 6 bases, with 20 bases between. The CDR3, as DNA: TGTGCCAGCAGACCCCTAGCGATTAGCCCTGCCGGGGAGCTGTTTTTT. Translation gives CASRPLAISPAGELFF.

The chain combines TRBV19 with TRBJ2-1; 11 bases match TRBD2. This CDR3 has 19 residues. V gave up 0 bases and J gave up 3 bases; unmatched junction bases: 10. The V gene's germline CDR1 is LNHDA and CDR2 SQIVND (reference sequence). The CDR3 loop reads CASSIETSGNPPSYNEQFF. The CDR3 nucleotides are TGTGCCAGTAGTATAGAGACTAGCGGGAATCCGCCCAGCTACAATGAGCAGTTCTTC.

CDR3 residues: CASSQDLLTFDEQYF. The CDR3, as DNA: TGTGCCAGCAGCCAAGACCTCCTTACATTCGATGAGCAGTACTTC. The rearrangement links TRBV14 to TRBJ2-5; D is unresolved. CDR3 length: 15 amino acids. Trimming pared 0 bases from V and 11 bases from J, leaving 19 bases between. CDR1 SGHDN and CDR2 FVKESK come from the germline V gene. The full variable domain, with the rest looked up from reference TRBV14 and TRBJ2-5, is EAGVTQFPSHSVIEKGQTVTLRCDPISGHDNLYWYRRVMGKEIKFLLHFVKESKQDESGMPNNRFLAERTGGTYSTLKVQPAELEDSGVYFCASSQDLLTFDEQYFGPGTRLLVL.

The rearrangement joins TRBV15 to TRBJ2-1; 8 positions agree with TRBD1. CDR1 and CDR2 (germline): LNHNV, YYDKDF (reference sequence). This CDR3 region has 15 residues. J lost 2 bases, V lost 4 bases, and 4 bases had no gene match. The CDR3 region is CATSKQGEAYNEQFF. The CDR3 DNA is TGTGCCACCAGCAAACAGGGGGAGGCCTACAATGAGCAGTTCTTC.

This chain links TRBV7-2 with TRBJ2-7; D might be TRBD1 (5 bases). The CDR3 runs 13 residues. CDR1 SGHTA and CDR2 FQGNSA come from the germline V gene. The ends were cut back, 1 base at V and 8 bases at J, with 12 bases in the middle. The CDR3: CASSLVMDTKQYF. The CDR3 DNA sequence: TGTGCCAGCAGCTTAGTAATGGACACAAAGCAGTACTTC.